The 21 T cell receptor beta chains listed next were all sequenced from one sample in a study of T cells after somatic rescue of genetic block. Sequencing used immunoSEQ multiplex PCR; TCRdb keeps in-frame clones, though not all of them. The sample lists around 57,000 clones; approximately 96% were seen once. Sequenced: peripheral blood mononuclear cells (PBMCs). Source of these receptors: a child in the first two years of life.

The CDR3 sequence is CASSLLGEKLFF. CDR3 DNA: TGTGCCAGCAGTTTATTAGGAGAAAAACTGTTTTTT. J is TRBJ1-4 and V is TRBV27, with unresolved D. Between the trimmed V and J ends, which lost 1 base and 8 bases, there was a span of 5 bases. Germline V gene data show CDR1 as MNHEY and CDR2 as SMNVEV (reference sequence). The CDR3 runs to 12 residues.

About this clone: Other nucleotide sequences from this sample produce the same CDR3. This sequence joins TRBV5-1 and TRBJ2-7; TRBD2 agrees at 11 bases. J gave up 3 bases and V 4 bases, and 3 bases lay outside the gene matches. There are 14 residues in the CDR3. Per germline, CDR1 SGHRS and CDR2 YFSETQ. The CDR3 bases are TGCGCCAGCAGCCCCGGGACTAGCGGCTACGAGCAGTACTTC. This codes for CASSPGTSGYEQYF.

Here the CDR3 reads CAISRGTGNQPQHF. The CDR3 nucleotides read TGTGCCATCAGTCGGGGGACAGGGAATCAGCCCCAGCATTTT. The genes are TRBV10-3 and TRBJ1-5; 9 bases agree with TRBD1. The germline V gene encodes CDR1 ENHRY and CDR2 SYGVKD. V lost 5 bases, J lost 4 bases, and 3 bases stayed unmatched. This CDR3 region has 14 residues.

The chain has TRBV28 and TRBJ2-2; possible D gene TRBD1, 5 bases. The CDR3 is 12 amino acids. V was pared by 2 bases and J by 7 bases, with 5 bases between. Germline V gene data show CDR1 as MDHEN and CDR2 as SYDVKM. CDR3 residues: CASSLRGGELFF. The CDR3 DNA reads TGTGCCAGCAGTTTAAGGGGCGGGGAGCTGTTTTTT.

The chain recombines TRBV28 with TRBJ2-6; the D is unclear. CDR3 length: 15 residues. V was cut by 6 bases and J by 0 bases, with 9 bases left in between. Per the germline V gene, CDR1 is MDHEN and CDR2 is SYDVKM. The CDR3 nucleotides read TGTGCCAGCAGCCCACGACACTCTGGGGCCAACGTCCTGACTTTC. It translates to CASSPRHSGANVLTF.

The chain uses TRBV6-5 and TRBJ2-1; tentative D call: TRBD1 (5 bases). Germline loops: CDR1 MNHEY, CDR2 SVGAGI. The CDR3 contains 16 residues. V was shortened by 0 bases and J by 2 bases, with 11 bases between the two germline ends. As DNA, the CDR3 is TGTGCCAGCAGTTACTCTGCCAGGGCTGCCTACAATGAGCAGTTCTTC. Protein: CASSYSARAAYNEQFF.

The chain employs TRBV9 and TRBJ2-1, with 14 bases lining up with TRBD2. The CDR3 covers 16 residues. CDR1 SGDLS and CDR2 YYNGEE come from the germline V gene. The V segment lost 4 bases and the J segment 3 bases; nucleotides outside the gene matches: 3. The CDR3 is CASSPGTSGSYNEQFF. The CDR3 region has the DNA TGTGCCAGCAGCCCCGGGACTAGCGGGAGCTACAATGAGCAGTTCTTC.

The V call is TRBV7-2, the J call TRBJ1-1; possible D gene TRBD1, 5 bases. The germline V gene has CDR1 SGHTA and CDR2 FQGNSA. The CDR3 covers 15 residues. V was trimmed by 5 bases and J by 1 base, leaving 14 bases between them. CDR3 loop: CASSLTGVGNTEAFF. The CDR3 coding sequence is TGTGCCAGCAGCCTCACAGGAGTAGGGAACACTGAAGCTTTCTTT.

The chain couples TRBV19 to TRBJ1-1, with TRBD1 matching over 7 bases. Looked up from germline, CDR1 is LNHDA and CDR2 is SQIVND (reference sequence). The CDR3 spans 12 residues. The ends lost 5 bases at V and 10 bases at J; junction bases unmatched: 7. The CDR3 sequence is CASSAHRGAAFF. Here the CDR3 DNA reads TGTGCCAGTAGTGCACACAGGGGCGCAGCTTTCTTT.

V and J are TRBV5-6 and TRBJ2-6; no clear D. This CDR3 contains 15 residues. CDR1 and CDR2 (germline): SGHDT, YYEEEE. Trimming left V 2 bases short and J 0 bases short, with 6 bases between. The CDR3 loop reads CASSFRVSGANVLTF. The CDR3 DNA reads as TGTGCCAGCAGCTTTCGGGTCTCTGGGGCCAACGTCCTGACTTTC.

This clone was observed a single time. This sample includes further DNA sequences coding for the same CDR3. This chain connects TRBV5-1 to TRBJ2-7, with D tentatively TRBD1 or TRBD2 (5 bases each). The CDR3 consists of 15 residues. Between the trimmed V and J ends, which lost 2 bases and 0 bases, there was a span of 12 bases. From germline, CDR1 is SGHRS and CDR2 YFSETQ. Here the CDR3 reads CASSLGTVFSYEQYF. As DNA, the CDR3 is TGCGCCAGCAGCTTAGGGACGGTCTTCTCCTACGAGCAGTACTTC.

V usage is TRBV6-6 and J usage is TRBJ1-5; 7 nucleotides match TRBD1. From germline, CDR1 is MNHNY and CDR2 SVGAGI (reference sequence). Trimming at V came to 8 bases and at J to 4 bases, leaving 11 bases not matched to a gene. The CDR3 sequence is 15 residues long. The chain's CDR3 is CASENRGVGNQPQHF. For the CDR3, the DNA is TGTGCCAGCGAAAACAGGGGCGTGGGAAATCAGCCCCAGCATTTT.

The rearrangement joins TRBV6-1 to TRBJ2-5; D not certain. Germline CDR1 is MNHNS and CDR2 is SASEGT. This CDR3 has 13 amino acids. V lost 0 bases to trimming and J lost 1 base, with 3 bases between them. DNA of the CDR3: TGTGCCAGCAGTGAAGCGGGCCAAGAGACCCAGTACTTC. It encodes CASSEAGQETQYF.

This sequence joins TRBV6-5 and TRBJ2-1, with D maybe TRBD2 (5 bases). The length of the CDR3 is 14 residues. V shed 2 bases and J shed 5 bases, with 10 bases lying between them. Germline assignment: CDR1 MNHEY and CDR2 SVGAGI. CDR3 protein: CASSYEGKNNEQFF. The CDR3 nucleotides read TGTGCCAGCAGTTACGAGGGAAAGAACAATGAGCAGTTCTTC.

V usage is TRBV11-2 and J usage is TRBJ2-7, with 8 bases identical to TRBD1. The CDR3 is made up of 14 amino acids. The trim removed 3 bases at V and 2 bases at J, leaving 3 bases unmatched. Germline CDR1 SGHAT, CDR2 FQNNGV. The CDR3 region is CASSFGQGTYEQYF. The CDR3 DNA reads TGTGCCAGCAGCTTTGGACAGGGAACCTACGAGCAGTACTTC.

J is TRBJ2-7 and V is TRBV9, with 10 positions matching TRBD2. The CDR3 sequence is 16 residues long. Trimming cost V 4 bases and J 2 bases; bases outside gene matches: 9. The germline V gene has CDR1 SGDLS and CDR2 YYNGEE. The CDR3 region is CASSPRGTSVTYEQYF. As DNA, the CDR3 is TGTGCCAGCAGCCCCCGCGGGACTAGCGTCACCTACGAGCAGTACTTC.

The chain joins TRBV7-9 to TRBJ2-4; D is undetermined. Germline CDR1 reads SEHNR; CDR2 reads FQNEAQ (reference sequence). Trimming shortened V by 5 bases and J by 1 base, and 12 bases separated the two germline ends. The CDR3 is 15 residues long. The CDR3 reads CASSRVSGAKNIQYF. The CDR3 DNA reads TGTGCCAGCAGCCGGGTCTCTGGGGCCAAAAACATTCAGTACTTC.

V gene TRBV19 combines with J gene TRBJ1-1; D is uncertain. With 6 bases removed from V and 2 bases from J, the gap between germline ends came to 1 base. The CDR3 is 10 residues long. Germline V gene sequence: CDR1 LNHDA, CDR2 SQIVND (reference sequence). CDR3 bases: TGTGCCAGTAGCAACACTGAAGCTTTCTTT. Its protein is CASSNTEAFF.

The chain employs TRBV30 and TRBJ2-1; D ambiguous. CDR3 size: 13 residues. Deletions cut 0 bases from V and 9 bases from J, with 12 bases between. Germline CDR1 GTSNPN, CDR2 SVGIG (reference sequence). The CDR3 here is CAWSVSDSSEQFF. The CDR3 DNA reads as TGTGCCTGGAGTGTATCCGACTCGAGTGAGCAGTTCTTC.

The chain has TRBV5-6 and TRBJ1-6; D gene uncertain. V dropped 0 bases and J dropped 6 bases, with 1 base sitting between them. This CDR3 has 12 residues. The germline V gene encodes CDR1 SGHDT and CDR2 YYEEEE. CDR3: CASSLGNSPLHF. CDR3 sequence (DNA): TGTGCCAGCAGCTTGGGTAATTCACCCCTCCACTTT.

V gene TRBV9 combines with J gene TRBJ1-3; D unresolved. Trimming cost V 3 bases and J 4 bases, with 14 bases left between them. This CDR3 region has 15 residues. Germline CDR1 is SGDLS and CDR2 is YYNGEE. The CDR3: CASSDRGSAGNTIYF. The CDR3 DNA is TGTGCCAGCAGCGACCGGGGAAGCGCCGGAAACACCATATATTTT.